The T cell receptor beta chain described here comes from a study of Ad26.COV2.S vaccination and SARS-CoV-2 variants. This CDR3 contains 14 residues. In germline, CDR1 is ENHRY, CDR2 SYGVKD. The J segment lost 6 bases and the V segment lost 7 bases, leaving 8 bases of the junction unmatched. Treatment in this sample: 15 to 20 received Ad26.COV2.S at low or high dose, single or two shots; about 5 received placebo; per-sample allocation not given. Each sample was drawn 63 days after the first injection (of vaccine or placebo). This adult donor, from Boston, was 18-55 years old. Participants' vaccine, an Ad26 vector, delivered Wuhan-strain SARS-CoV-2 spike. Sequencing used immunoSEQ multiplex PCR; TCRdb keeps in-frame clones, though not all of them. Of hundreds of thousands of clones in the sample, roughly 84% are singletons; the top ten hold 3.4%.

The V and J genes are TRBV10-3 and TRBJ1-1; 10 bases fit TRBD1. The TCR was taken from a person aged 18-65 years who received the Ad26.COV2.S COVID-19 vaccine or a placebo. The input for sequencing was peripheral blood, taken in a trial of Ad26.COV2.S vaccine versus placebo. The DNA of the CDR3 is TGTGCCATCAAAGGACAGGGGGAAGAAGCTGAAGCTTTCTTT. Encoded protein: CAIKGQGEEAEAFF.